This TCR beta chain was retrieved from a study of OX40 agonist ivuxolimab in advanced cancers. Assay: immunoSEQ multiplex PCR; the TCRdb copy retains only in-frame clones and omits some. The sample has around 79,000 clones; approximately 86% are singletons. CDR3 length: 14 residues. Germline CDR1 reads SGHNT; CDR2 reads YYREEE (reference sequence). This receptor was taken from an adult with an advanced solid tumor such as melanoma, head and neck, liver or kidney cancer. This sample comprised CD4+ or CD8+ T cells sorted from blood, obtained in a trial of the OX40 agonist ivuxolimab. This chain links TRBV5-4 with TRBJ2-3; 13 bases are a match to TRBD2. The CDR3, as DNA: TGTGCTATGACTAGCGGGGGGCCGACAGATACGCAGTATTTT. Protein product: CAMTSGGPTDTQYF.